These 28 T cell receptor beta chains came from one sample sequenced in a study of tumor-infiltrating lymphocytes in oesophageal squamous cell carcinoma. MiXCR, applied by TCRdb to the PCR reads, yields one record per CDR3 protein. The data show roughly 16,000 distinct CDR3 sequences, 35% to 55% seen once. Sequenced sample: blood. These receptor sequences come from a female donor with esophageal squamous cell carcinoma.

The chain couples TRBV7-6 to TRBJ2-5; D could derive from TRBD1 or TRBD2 (6 bases each). V was trimmed by 6 bases and J by 5 bases, leaving 16 bases between them. CDR1 and CDR2 (germline): SGHVS, FNYEAQ. The CDR3 contains 14 residues. The CDR3 sequence is CASRTQGAGETQYF. CDR3 nucleotides: TGTGCCAGCAGAACACAGGGTGCGGGGGAGACCCAGTACTTC.

V usage is TRBV7-6 and J usage is TRBJ2-7, with 11 bases lining up with TRBD2. Germline CDR1 is SGHVS and CDR2 is FNYEAQ. CDR3 length: 13 residues. V dropped 5 bases and J dropped 5; count of bases not matched to a gene: 2. The CDR3 DNA is TGTGCCAGCAGCCAGGGACTAGCGGACGAGCAGTACTTC. Translation: CASSQGLADEQYF.

V is TRBV6-1 and J is TRBJ2-1, with TRBD1 as a possible D gene (6 bases). V lost 6 bases and J 2 bases, leaving 11 bases between the germline ends. CDR1 and CDR2 (germline): MNHNS, SASEGT. This CDR3 comprises 14 residues. The CDR3 sequence: CASRVGTTYNEQFF. The CDR3 DNA follows: TGTGCCAGCAGGGTCGGGACAACCTACAATGAGCAGTTCTTC.

The V call is TRBV6-1, the J call TRBJ2-2; D remains ambiguous. In germline, CDR1 is MNHNS, CDR2 SASEGT. V was trimmed by 3 bases and J by 6 bases, leaving 11 bases between them. This CDR3 region has 14 residues. The CDR3 DNA reads TGTGCCAGCAGTGAGCCCTACAAGGCCGGGGAGCTGTTTTTT. It translates to CASSEPYKAGELFF.

This clonotype occurred many times. The CDR3, as DNA: TGTGCCAGTACCGTCTCTGGGGCCAACGTCCTGACTTTC. It translates to CASTVSGANVLTF. This chain links TRBV19 with TRBJ2-6; D is unclear. The V end lost 7 bases, the J end lost 0 bases, and 4 bases lay between the germline ends. The germline CDR1 and CDR2 sequences are LNHDA and SQIVND (reference sequence). The CDR3 is made up of 13 amino acids.

This clonotype has at least ten counts. The chain combines TRBV9 with TRBJ1-4; D is uncertain. V was shortened by 3 bases and J by 3 bases, with 15 bases between the two germline ends. The CDR3 has 16 amino acids. The germline CDR1 and CDR2 sequences are SGDLS and YYNGEE. The DNA of the CDR3 is TGTGCCAGCAGCGCCCAGATGAGCCTAGCTAATGAAAAACTGTTTTTT. Translation: CASSAQMSLANEKLFF.

The gene calls are TRBV6-1 and TRBJ2-1; 11 bases align to TRBD2. The V and J ends lost 5 bases and 5 bases, in that order; junction bases with no gene match: 11. This CDR3 is built from 17 residues. Germline V gene sequence: CDR1 MNHNS, CDR2 SASEGT. Here the CDR3 reads CASSPRISGREDNEQFF. In nucleotides, the CDR3 is TGTGCCAGCAGTCCCCGTATTAGCGGGAGGGAAGACAATGAGCAGTTCTTC.

This clonotype showed up just a few times. This chain connects TRBV7-2 to TRBJ2-5, with 7 bases identical to TRBD1. V shed 2 bases, J shed 6 bases, and the junction held 6 bases outside the gene matches. From germline, CDR1 is SGHTA and CDR2 FQGNSA. This CDR3 is built from 14 residues. In nucleotides, the CDR3 is TGTGCCAGCAGCTTACCACAGGGGTACCAGACCCAGTACTTC. Amino acid sequence: CASSLPQGYQTQYF. Combining the CDR3 with reference TRBV7-2 and TRBJ2-5 gives the whole variable domain GAGVSQSPSNKVTEKGKDVELRCDPISGHTALYWYRQSLGQGLEFLIYFQGNSAPDKSGLPSDRFSAERTGGSVSTLTIQRTQQEDSAVYLCASSLPQGYQTQYFGPGTRLLVL.

V usage is TRBV7-9 and J usage is TRBJ2-5; no clear D gene. Trimming took off 3 bases at V and 2 bases at J, with 7 bases between the two ends. Germline V gene sequence: CDR1 SEHNR, CDR2 FQNEAQ (reference sequence). The CDR3 covers 13 residues. CDR3 amino acids: CASSFAVQETQYF. The CDR3 nucleotides read TGTGCCAGCAGCTTCGCGGTACAAGAGACCCAGTACTTC.

This clonotype was counted only a few times. The chain couples TRBV7-6 to TRBJ2-1; D unresolved. Germline V CDR1 and CDR2: SGHVS, FNYEAQ. The CDR3 length is 12 residues. Trimming pared 2 bases from V and 4 bases from J, leaving 3 bases between. The CDR3 loop reads CASSLPYNEQFF. CDR3 nucleotides: TGTGCCAGCAGCTTACCGTACAATGAGCAGTTCTTC.

By sample share, this clonotype is medium-sized. The chain carries TRBV6-4 and TRBJ2-1, with D perhaps TRBD2 (6 bases). The CDR3 runs 15 residues. Germline lookup yields CDR1 MRHNA and CDR2 SNTAGT. The V end was cut by 0 bases, the J end by 6 bases, with 12 bases between. The DNA for the CDR3 is TGTGCCAGCAGTGACTCCGCGGCCGGGGGCAATGAGCAGTTCTTC. Its translation is CASSDSAAGGNEQFF.

The chain links TRBV24-1 to TRBJ2-7; 13 nucleotides match TRBD2. The better agreement between TRBJ2-1 and the DNA end casts doubt on the J call. Germline CDR1 KGHDR, CDR2 SFDVKD. The CDR3 sequence is 20 residues long. As DNA, the CDR3 is TGTGCCACCAGTGATTTCCCCCCTACTACTAGCGGGAGGGCCTTCCATGAGCAGTTCTTC. Residues: CATSDFPPTTSGRAFHEQFF.

This chain joins TRBV7-6 and TRBJ2-1, with a tentative D call TRBD2 (7 bases). V was pared by 4 bases and J by 13 bases, with 23 bases between. CDR3 size: 15 residues. Germline values: CDR1 SGHVS, CDR2 FNYEAQ. The CDR3 protein is CASSSPRGGGKTQFF. For the CDR3, the DNA is TGTGCCAGCAGCTCACCGAGGGGGGGGGGGAAGACCCAGTTCTTC.

The rearrangement links TRBV11-1 to TRBJ2-1; 9 bases map to TRBD2. From germline, CDR1 is SGHAT and CDR2 FQDESV (reference sequence). The CDR3 totals 16 residues. With V trimmed by 1 base and J by 4 bases, 5 bases remained unmatched. The CDR3 protein is CASSLGAGGPYNEQFF. The CDR3 nucleotides are TGTGCCAGCAGCTTAGGGGCGGGGGGGCCATACAATGAGCAGTTCTTC.

With regard to this clonotype: Sequence at one end of the junction differs from germline and may be a read error. V is TRBV7-6 and J is TRBJ2-2; no definite D call. The CDR3 has 15 amino acids. Per germline, CDR1 SGHVS and CDR2 FNYEAQ. CDR3 region: CASSLELGRTGELFF. In DNA, the CDR3 is TGTGCTAGCAGCTTAGAGTTAGGTCGTACCGGGGAGCTGTTTTTT. The whole variable domain, filled in from reference TRBV7-6 and TRBJ2-2, reads GAGVSQSPRYKVTKRGQDVALRCDPISGHVSLYWYRQALGQGPEFLTYFNYEAQQDKSGLPNDRFSAERPEGSISTLTIQRTEQRDSAMYRCASSLELGRTGELFFGEGSRLTVL.

The gene calls are TRBV24-1 and TRBJ1-1; no clear D gene. The CDR3 is 15 amino acids. Germline V gene sequence: CDR1 KGHDR, CDR2 SFDVKD. The ends were cut back, 4 bases at V and 0 bases at J, with 11 bases in the middle. CDR3 in amino acids: CATSESLEMNTEAFF. For the CDR3, the DNA is TGTGCCACCAGTGAATCTTTAGAAATGAACACTGAAGCTTTCTTT.

This clonotype appeared many times. The chain uses TRBV2 and TRBJ2-5, with D perhaps TRBD1 (8 bases). The CDR3 is 16 residues long. Trimming cost V 4 bases and J 2 bases, with 17 bases left between them. The germline gives CDR1 SNHLY, CDR2 FYNNEI. The CDR3 nucleotides read TGTGCCAGCAGTGTACAGGGGGGGGCCTCACAAGAGACCCAGTACTTC. Amino acids: CASSVQGGASQETQYF.

In the case of this clonotype: A much larger clone differs from this one at a single base, so this may be a read error. The chain has TRBV6-1 and TRBJ2-6; D uncertain. CDR3 length: 13 residues. Germline V gene sequence: CDR1 MNHNS, CDR2 SASEGT. V gave up 7 bases and J gave up 4 bases, with 8 bases separating them. CDR3 protein: CASTTSGANVLTF. CDR3 nucleotides: TGTGCCAGCACCACTTCCGGGGCCAACGTCCTGACTTTC.

Ten or more counts support this clonotype. The chain has TRBV5-5 and TRBJ2-2; D unclear. Germline values: CDR1 SGHKS, CDR2 YYEKEE (reference sequence). V gave up 2 bases and J gave up 7 bases, with 6 bases separating them. The CDR3 spans 12 residues. DNA for the CDR3: TGTGCCAGCAGCTTAGTGGGCGGGGAGCTGTTTTTT. Protein sequence: CASSLVGGELFF.

Concerning this clonotype itself: This is likely a read error, given that the CDR3 carries no conserved phenylalanine or tryptophan at its end. The limits of the CDR3 on the DNA are not certain, so only TCRdb's listed CDR3 is given. The V call is TRBV7-6, the J call TRBJ2-7; the table's D call TRBD1 went unverified against the DNA. The CDR3 length equals 8 residues, ends included. From germline, CDR1 is SGHVS and CDR2 FNYEAQ. The CDR3 reads CASSSLGG.

This clonotype was seen at least ten times. CDR3 sequence: CASSLQGRSTDTQYF. In nucleotides, the CDR3 is TGTGCCAGCAGTTTACAGGGGAGGAGCACAGATACGCAGTATTTT. V gene TRBV12-3 or TRBV12-4 combines with J gene TRBJ2-3; TRBD1 or TRBD2 may be the D gene (6 bases each). The germline V and J ends were trimmed by 2 bases and 0 bases, with 9 bases remaining between them. The CDR3 is 15 residues long.

In its sample, this clonotype was seen once. The conserved final phenylalanine or tryptophan is absent from the CDR3, which likely points to a read error. The DNA is omitted, as the CDR3 cannot be located on it reliably, and the CDR3 follows TCRdb's listing. This chain connects TRBV6-1 to TRBJ2-6. Ends included, the CDR3 has 9 residues. Germline values: CDR1 MNHNS, CDR2 SASEGT. This CDR3 reads CASSDSGTS.

Notes on this clonotype: At one boundary the junction diverges from the germline segment, which might be a read error. V is TRBV7-2 and J is TRBJ2-7; D call uncertain. Germline CDR1 SGHTA, CDR2 FQGNSA. The CDR3 sequence is 9 residues long. This chain's CDR3 is CASSLVGDF. As DNA, the CDR3 is TGTGCCAGCAGCTTAGTTGGGGACTTC.

This clonotype was observed a single time. The chain employs TRBV6-6 and TRBJ1-5; D is ambiguous. CDR3 length equals 15 residues. The V gene lost 0 bases and the J gene lost 6 bases, with 12 bases spanning the gap. Germline V CDR1 and CDR2: MNHNY, SVGAGI (reference sequence). The CDR3 nucleotides are TGTGCCAGCAGTTACTCTTTGGGATCGAGTCAGCCCCAGCATTTT. This sequence encodes CASSYSLGSSQPQHF.

A remark on this clonotype: The CDR3 carries no conserved terminal phenylalanine or tryptophan, so it likely arises from a read error. The DNA is omitted, as the CDR3 cannot be located on it reliably, and the CDR3 follows TCRdb's listing. The chain links TRBV7-6 to TRBJ2-6; the table's TRBD1 call for D was not verified on the DNA. The CDR3 numbers 9 amino acids, ends counted. Per germline, CDR1 SGHVS and CDR2 FNYEAQ. Here the CDR3 reads CASSLTPGQ.

This clonotype was picked up a small number of times. A single base separates this from a much larger clone, so it may be a read error. The chain links TRBV14 to TRBJ2-5; perhaps TRBD1 as D (6 bases). The end of the DNA fits TRBJ2-1 better, so the J call may be wrong. In germline, CDR1 is SGHDN, CDR2 FVKESK. CDR3 length: 16 residues. CDR3: CASSQDVGTISYEQFF. DNA of the CDR3: TGTGCCAGCAGCCAAGATGTAGGGACAATATCCTACGAGCAGTTCTTC.

This clonotype came up many times. The chain links TRBV5-1 to TRBJ2-3; D not resolved. The germline V and J ends were trimmed by 0 bases and 0 bases, with 8 bases remaining between them. CDR1 SGHRS and CDR2 YFSETQ come from the germline V gene. The CDR3 is 15 amino acids. The CDR3 loop is CASSLEAYSTDTQYF. The CDR3 region has the DNA TGCGCCAGCAGCTTGGAAGCCTACAGCACAGATACGCAGTATTTT.

This clonotype was seen a few times. CDR3 protein: CASSHRGGQATYEQYF. CDR3 nucleotide sequence: TGTGCCAGCAGCCACCGGGGGGGGCAGGCTACCTACGAGCAGTACTTC. The chain uses TRBV7-8 and TRBJ2-7, with 8 bases fitting TRBD2. The CDR3 consists of 16 residues. Unmatched junction bases numbered 11, after V lost 5 bases and J lost 2 bases. Germline CDR1 reads SGHVS; CDR2 reads FQNEAQ.